What follows are 29 T cell receptor beta chains derived from one specimen sequenced in a study of patients and donors after allogeneic stem cell transplantation. MiXCR, run by TCRdb on the RT-PCR reads, gives a single entry per CDR3 protein. Of some 880,000 distinct CDR3 sequences listed, about 20% are singletons. Specimen: blood, either unsorted or a sorted T cell fraction (not recorded which). The receptor source for this set is a human donor who was either an allogeneic HSCT recipient or a stem cell or donor lymphocyte infusion donor (not recorded which). It is not recorded whose cells these are; they may come from a transplant donor.

This clonotype was seen at least ten times. The J gene is TRBJ1-3, the V gene TRBV5-1, with 7 bases aligning to TRBD1. This CDR3 has 15 amino acids. Per the germline V gene, CDR1 is SGHRS and CDR2 is YFSETQ. Trimming cost V 2 bases and J 2 bases; bases outside gene matches: 4. This chain's CDR3 is CASSFDGQAGNTIYF. In nucleotides, the CDR3 is TGCGCCAGCAGCTTCGACGGACAGGCTGGAAACACCATATATTTT.

This clonotype turned up a few times. The CDR3 region has the DNA TGTGCCACCAGTGGGGACAGTCCCAATCAGCCCCAGCATTTT. Translation gives CATSGDSPNQPQHF. The genes are TRBV24-1 and TRBJ1-5, with 7 positions matching TRBD1. This CDR3 contains 14 residues. CDR1 and CDR2 (germline): KGHDR, SFDVKD. V shed 5 bases and J 3 bases; nucleotides not matched to a gene: 3.

This clonotype showed up just a few times. This CDR3 is CSARRGTGLGSNQPQHF. The CDR3 nucleotides read TGCAGTGCTAGACGAGGGACAGGGCTGGGGAGCAATCAGCCCCAGCATTTT. The rearrangement links TRBV20-1 to TRBJ1-5; 9 bases agree with TRBD1. The CDR3 totals 17 residues. Germline V lookup: CDR1 DFQATT, CDR2 SNEGSKA (reference sequence). V shed 2 bases, J shed 1 base, and the junction held 9 bases outside the gene matches.

This clonotype was seen more than once but under ten times. The rearrangement links TRBV24-1 to TRBJ2-3, with a weak D call TRBD2 (5 bases). V was cut by 2 bases and J by 1 base, with 6 bases left in between. From germline, CDR1 is KGHDR and CDR2 SFDVKD. The length of the CDR3 is 14 residues. The CDR3 loop is CATSDYGGTDTQYF. The DNA of the CDR3 is TGTGCCACCAGTGATTACGGGGGCACAGATACGCAGTATTTT.

This clonotype occurred many times. V and J are TRBV28 and TRBJ2-2; D gene unclear. Between the trimmed V and J ends, which lost 3 bases and 1 base, there was a span of 6 bases. The germline gives CDR1 MDHEN, CDR2 SYDVKM. The CDR3 length is 14 residues. This CDR3 is CASSFRVNTGELFF. For the CDR3, the DNA is TGTGCCAGCAGTTTTCGGGTGAACACCGGGGAGCTGTTTTTT.

The chain carries TRBV4-1 and TRBJ2-5, with D perhaps TRBD2 (5 bases). This CDR3 has 13 amino acids. Per germline, CDR1 MGHRA and CDR2 YSYEKL. V was cut by 4 bases and J by 7 bases, with 13 bases left in between. The CDR3 protein is CASSLAGVGTQYF. The CDR3 DNA follows: TGCGCCAGCAGCCTCGCCGGGGTAGGGACCCAGTACTTC.

This clonotype has a handful of counts. The CDR3 bases are TGCAGTGCTAGAGAGGGACTAGCGGGATACGAGCAGTACTTC. Its translation: CSAREGLAGYEQYF. The chain joins TRBV20-1 to TRBJ2-7; the match to TRBD2 covers 13 bases. The CDR3 has 14 amino acids. CDR1 DFQATT and CDR2 SNEGSKA come from the germline V gene (reference sequence). Trimming removed 0 bases from V and 4 bases from J; junction bases left unmatched: 0.

J is TRBJ2-2 and V is TRBV20-1; 7 bases are shared with TRBD2. J lost 2 bases, V lost 5 bases, and 8 bases had no gene match. The CDR3 contains 15 residues. In germline, CDR1 is DFQATT, CDR2 SNEGSKA (reference sequence). CDR3 DNA: TGCAGTGCTCAAAGACTAGCTCCCAACACCGGGGAGCTGTTTTTT. It yields the protein CSAQRLAPNTGELFF.

The chain employs TRBV3-1 and TRBJ2-7, with TRBD2 matching 7 bases. V shed 9 bases and J 3 bases; nucleotides not matched to a gene: 14. The CDR3 sequence is 15 residues long. Looked up from germline, CDR1 is LGHDT and CDR2 is YNNKEL (reference sequence). The CDR3 here is CASSSRGNHNYEQYF. DNA for the CDR3: TGTGCCAGTAGCTCGCGGGGGAATCATAACTACGAGCAGTACTTC.

This clonotype has a handful of counts. The chain uses TRBV5-1 and TRBJ2-2; no definite D call. The CDR3 length is 16 residues. Trimming took off 1 base at V and 1 base at J, with 11 bases between the two ends. CDR1 is SGHRS and CDR2 is YFSETQ in the germline V gene. Here the CDR3 reads CASSLQQQKNTGELFF. The CDR3 DNA reads as TGCGCCAGCAGCTTGCAACAACAAAAGAACACCGGGGAGCTGTTTTTT.

The chain combines TRBV6-1 with TRBJ2-7; 11 bases are a match to TRBD2. J gave up 5 bases and V 6 bases, and 6 bases lay outside the gene matches. CDR3 size: 14 residues. Germline lookup yields CDR1 MNHNS and CDR2 SASEGT. CDR3: CASSPTSGAHEQYF. DNA of the CDR3: TGTGCCAGCAGCCCGACTAGCGGGGCGCACGAGCAGTACTTC.

The chain is built from TRBV5-5 and TRBJ2-1; D may correspond to TRBD1 or TRBD2 (5 bases each). CDR1 and CDR2 (germline): SGHKS, YYEKEE (reference sequence). Trimming removed 0 bases from V and 7 bases from J, with 14 bases in between. The CDR3 has 15 amino acids. DNA of the CDR3: TGTGCCAGCAGCTTGGGGGACCCAAACACGAATGAGCAGTTCTTC. Encoded protein: CASSLGDPNTNEQFF. The full variable domain, in which reference TRBV5-5 and TRBJ2-1 provide the parts outside the CDR3, is DAGVTQSPTHLIKTRGQQVTLRCSPISGHKSVSWYQQVLGQGPQFIFQYYEKEERGRGNFPDRFSARQFPNYSSELNVNALLLGDSALYLCASSLGDPNTNEQFFGPGTRLTVL.

This clonotype was detected ten times or more. The rearrangement uses TRBV28 and TRBJ2-1, with D uncertain. CDR1 is MDHEN and CDR2 is SYDVKM in the germline V gene. CDR3 length: 11 amino acids. Trimming pared 6 bases from V and 10 bases from J, leaving 10 bases between. In DNA, the CDR3 is TGTGCCAGCAGCGACACTTACGAGCAGTTCTTC. Translation: CASSDTYEQFF.

This clonotype came up a few times. This rearrangement joins TRBV24-1 to TRBJ1-4; 9 nucleotides line up with TRBD1. The V gene's germline CDR1 is KGHDR and CDR2 SFDVKD. The CDR3 spans 16 residues. Germline trimming cut 3 bases from V and 8 bases from J; bases unmatched to any gene: 9. DNA for the CDR3: TGTGCCACCAGTGATCCAAGGACAGGGGAAGACGAAAAACTGTTTTTT. Protein sequence: CATSDPRTGEDEKLFF.

V and J are TRBV29-1 and TRBJ1-2, with a weak D call TRBD1 (6 bases). The CDR3 has 17 amino acids. Germline CDR1 and CDR2: SQVTM and ANQGSEA. The germline V and J ends were trimmed by 7 bases and 0 bases, with 24 bases remaining between them. The CDR3 DNA is TGCAGCGCCCCTCGCCGGACAGCCGACGGAGCTAACTATGGCTACACCTTC. Residues: CSAPRRTADGANYGYTF. Drawing the rest from reference TRBV29-1 and TRBJ1-2, the complete variable domain is SAVISQKPSRDICQRGTSLTIQCQVDSQVTMMFWYRQQPGQSLTLIATANQGSEATYESGFVIDKFPISRPNLTFSTLTVSNMSPEDSSIYLCSAPRRTADGANYGYTFGSGTRLTVV.

V gene TRBV12-3 or TRBV12-4 combines with J gene TRBJ1-2, with unresolved D. This CDR3 is built from 13 residues. V shed 5 bases and J shed 0 bases, with 7 bases lying between them. The CDR3 region is CASSAGTNYGYTF. The CDR3 DNA is TGTGCCAGCAGTGCAGGAACTAACTATGGCTACACCTTC.

This clonotype was observed a few times. The chain has TRBV4-2 and TRBJ2-6, with D unclear. Between the trimmed V and J ends, which lost 4 bases and 1 base, there was a span of 8 bases. Germline CDR1 LGHNA, CDR2 YNFKEQ. There are 15 residues in the CDR3. CDR3 nucleotide sequence: TGTGCCAGCAGCCCGAGTAAATCTGGGGCCAACGTCCTGACTTTC. Translation gives CASSPSKSGANVLTF.

The CDR3 DNA reads as TGCGCCAGCAGTTACGGACAGGGGACCCAAGAGACCCAGTACTTC. As protein: CASSYGQGTQETQYF. The chain carries TRBV5-1 and TRBJ2-5, with TRBD1 matching 9 bases. The ends lost 5 bases at V and 1 base at J; junction bases unmatched: 6. In germline, CDR1 is SGHRS, CDR2 YFSETQ. There are 15 residues in the CDR3. Combining the CDR3 with reference TRBV5-1 and TRBJ2-5 gives the whole variable domain KAGVTQTPRYLIKTRGQQVTLSCSPISGHRSVSWYQQTPGQGLQFLFEYFSETQRNKGNFPGRFSGRQFSNSRSEMNVSTLELGDSALYLCASSYGQGTQETQYFGPGTRLLVL.

This clonotype was observed a handful of times. The gene calls are TRBV9 and TRBJ2-3; 15 bases fit TRBD2. The V and J ends lost 0 bases and 4 bases, in that order; junction bases with no gene match: 0. CDR3 length equals 16 residues. CDR1 and CDR2 (germline): SGDLS, YYNGEE. CDR3 bases: TGTGCCAGCAGCGTAGGGACTAGCGGGAGGGCAGATACGCAGTATTTT. It codes for CASSVGTSGRADTQYF.

This clonotype was observed a handful of times. V and J are TRBV6-1 and TRBJ2-1, with D perhaps TRBD2 (5 bases). The CDR3 has 16 amino acids. Germline V gene lookup returns CDR1 MNHNS and CDR2 SASEGT. Trimming shortened V by 6 bases and J by 3 bases, and 18 bases separated the two germline ends. CDR3 sequence (DNA): TGTGCCAGCAGACTAGGTTTATCAGTGTACTACAATGAGCAGTTCTTC. It codes for CASRLGLSVYYNEQFF.

This clonotype was seen more than once but under ten times. V and J are TRBV15 and TRBJ2-2; 7 bases are a match to TRBD1. Germline CDR1 and CDR2: LNHNV and YYDKDF (reference sequence). Trimming cost V 5 bases and J 2 bases; bases outside gene matches: 5. CDR3 length: 15 residues. CDR3 amino acids: CATSGYRGNTGELFF. CDR3 coding DNA: TGTGCCACCAGCGGTTACAGGGGTAACACCGGGGAGCTGTTTTTT.

This clonotype was seen more than once but under ten times. The chain links TRBV12-3 or TRBV12-4 to TRBJ2-3; 8 bases fit TRBD2. The CDR3 consists of 13 residues. J lost 5 bases, V lost 7 bases, and 5 bases had no gene match. The CDR3 is CASKLAGRDTQYF. CDR3 DNA: TGTGCCAGCAAATTAGCGGGAAGAGATACGCAGTATTTT.

This chain connects TRBV29-1 to TRBJ2-7, with D possibly TRBD1 on 5 matching bases. Per germline, CDR1 SQVTM and CDR2 ANQGSEA. CDR3 length: 11 amino acids. Trimming left V 2 bases short and J 5 bases short, with 7 bases between. CDR3 DNA: TGCAGCGTTGAACAGGGAAACGAGCAGTACTTC. Its protein is CSVEQGNEQYF.

The chain recombines TRBV27 with TRBJ2-1; a possible D gene is TRBD2 (7 bases). Deletions cut 6 bases from V and 4 bases from J, with 16 bases between. Germline V gene data show CDR1 as MNHEY and CDR2 as SMNVEV (reference sequence). This CDR3 has 15 residues. Here the CDR3 reads CASSLGGPGYNEQFF. CDR3 bases: TGTGCCAGCAGCCTGGGGGGGCCCGGATACAATGAGCAGTTCTTC.

This chain connects TRBV24-1 to TRBJ2-5; 7 nucleotides line up with TRBD2. The junction had 7 bases not matched to a gene; V was cut back by 3 bases and J by 4 bases. Germline V gene data show CDR1 as KGHDR and CDR2 as SFDVKD. This CDR3 spans 15 amino acids. The CDR3 sequence is CATSDISGIGETQYF. In DNA form, the CDR3 reads TGTGCCACCAGTGATATCAGCGGGATTGGAGAGACCCAGTACTTC.

This sequence joins TRBV4-2 and TRBJ2-7; perhaps TRBD1 as D (6 bases). V was trimmed by 1 base and J by 4 bases, leaving 14 bases between them. Germline CDR1 is LGHNA and CDR2 is YNFKEQ. The CDR3 covers 15 residues. The CDR3 DNA is TGTGCCAGCAGCCAAGGCCGGGACACCTATTACGAGCAGTACTTC. It codes for CASSQGRDTYYEQYF.

This clonotype has a count of ten or more. V gene TRBV7-7 combines with J gene TRBJ2-2, with D perhaps matching TRBD1 (5 bases). Trimming took off 4 bases at V and 1 base at J, with 7 bases between the two ends. CDR1 SSHAT and CDR2 FNYEAQ come from the germline V gene (reference sequence). The CDR3 is 14 residues long. DNA of the CDR3: TGTGCCAGCAGCTCCAGGGTGAACACCGGGGAGCTGTTTTTT. Its translation is CASSSRVNTGELFF. Full variable domain (remainder filled in from reference TRBV7-7 and TRBJ2-2): GAGVSQSPRYKVTKRGQDVTLRCDPISSHATLYWYQQALGQGPEFLTYFNYEAQPDKSGLPSDRFSAERPEGSISTLTIQRTEQRDSAMYRCASSSRVNTGELFFGEGSRLTVL.

This clonotype appeared a few times. The chain combines TRBV7-3 with TRBJ1-1; D unclear. Germline CDR1 SGHTA, CDR2 FQGTGA. The CDR3 is 15 amino acids. V gave up 2 bases and J gave up 8 bases, with 18 bases separating them. This CDR3 is CASSLRRTKFVEAFF. CDR3 sequence (DNA): TGTGCCAGCAGCTTACGGCGCACAAAATTCGTCGAAGCTTTCTTT.

In this sample, this clonotype turned up a few times. One end of the junction is discordant with germline, which a read error may explain. The chain uses TRBV5-1 and TRBJ2-1, with 7 bases identical to TRBD1. Germline V gene lookup returns CDR1 SGHRS and CDR2 YFSETQ. The CDR3 has 15 amino acids. The chain's CDR3 is CASSSTGPSHNEQFF. CDR3 coding DNA: TGCGCCAGCAGCTCGACAGGGCCCTCCCACAATGAGCAGTTCTTC.